This TCR beta chain was captured in a study of vaccination and CD4 T cells after COVID-19 (dated by TCRdb to between 2020 and 2023). For the wider study: Convalescent patients had a positive SARS-CoV-2 result on nasal swab PCR, and of these patients, about ten had mild disease and one had severe disease. Overlapping spike peptide pools from SARS-CoV-2 and from the common cold coronaviruses HCoV-NL63, HCoV-OC43 and HCoV-229E were used as culture stimuli. The time from the second vaccine dose to post-vaccine blood sampling had a median of 72 days and ranged from about 12 to 241 days. Post-COVID blood samples from convalescent patients were collected a median of 101 days after diagnosis, with a range of roughly 35 to 180 days. Six males and four females were included in the convalescent cohort, with two Hispanic individuals, seven Caucasians, two Asians and one multiracial person represented. Control cultures used a CEFX viral epitope pool as positive control, an HIV-1 Nef peptide pool as negative control, or no peptide. The spike-specific CD4+ TCR repertoire was compared before and after mRNA vaccination in 10 COVID-19 convalescent patients and several infection-naive healthy vaccine recipients. Each participant got two doses of either the Pfizer-BioNTech BNT162b2 vaccine (n=8) or the Moderna mRNA-1273 vaccine (n=2). What the research found in general, with its limitations: Among convalescent patients, a median about 86% of the SARS-CoV-2-reactive clones seen after vaccination appeared only after vaccination, which suggests priming specific to the vaccine. The study included relatively few convalescent patients and did not analyze early timepoints after natural infection. The median count of SARS-CoV-2-reactive clonotypes went up from 20 to 25 after infection to a few dozen after vaccination, although the change was not significant. Of the vaccine-specific clones in convalescent patients, 304 of 307, or nearly all, reacted only to SARS-CoV-2 spike and did not cross-react with common cold coronaviruses.

The library came from PCR. DNA from cultured CD4+ T cells was subjected to TCR sequencing with the Oncomine TCR Beta short-read assay at the Johns Hopkins FTIC core. The QIAamp micro DNA kit was used to extract genomic DNA from the cultured CD4+ T cells. Oncomine TCR Beta libraries from cultured CD4+ T cells were pooled using unique dual indexes and sequenced on an Illumina iSeq 100. The original methods were these. Non-productive sequences were removed, and CDR3s not starting with C, not ending with F or W, or shorter than 7 amino acids were discarded. The MANAFEST web application was used to identify antigen-specific clonotypes by comparing peptide-stimulated wells against reference wells and other culture wells. To be called positive, a clone needed an FDR below 0.05, an odds ratio above 5, and a productive frequency above 0.1% in at least two of three replicate wells. Clonotypes that were significantly expanded in both SARS-CoV-2 spike wells and at least one common cold coronavirus spike condition were defined as cross-reactive. CDR3 homology was assessed with Levenshtein distances (stringdist) and unrooted phylogenetic trees (ape) in R version 3.6.1. TCRdb's own reprocessing of the public reads used fastp at Q25 and MiXCR and kept productive beta chains. CDR3 protein duplicates are merged, each entry listing the most common genes and DNA. The V and J calls shown here were made by TCRdb, not taken from the authors' results. The sample table contains about 15,000 distinct CDR3 sequences; only one count was recorded for 48% of them. The ten largest clones take up around 15% of the sample.

Concerning this clonotype itself: Its antigen is still unknown. Qualities for individual bases were not recorded, and no much larger clone is one base off.

The treatment or condition tag for this specimen amounts to: approximately nine-day PBMC culture with coronavirus spike peptide pools or control peptides (ViraFEST assay). The study used the ViraFEST assay, which expanded antigen-specific T cells with peptide pools and then identified expanded clonotypes by TCR sequencing. The convalescent patients' positive SARS-CoV-2 PCR tests were from March to December 2020, which was before the Alpha, Beta and Delta variants emerged in the United States. Approximately 1.8 million PBMCs per well were cultured in IMDM with 5% human AB serum and approximately 9.1 IU/ml IL-2, plus 10 ug/ml peptide pools. On days 3 and 7, half of the culture medium was replaced with fresh IL-2-containing medium. After 9 to 11 days of culture, CD4+ T cells were isolated by negative selection with the EasySep CD4+ T cell isolation kit. Ficoll-Paque Plus gradient centrifugation was used to isolate PBMCs from whole blood, and the isolated PBMCs were then either used fresh or cryopreserved at -140C. Culture conditions were generally each tested in triplicate wells.

Via the germline V gene, CDR1 is MDHEN and CDR2 SYDVKM. From the cysteine through the phenylalanine, the CDR3 covers 13 amino acids. Of the read, only the CDR3 DNA is kept; its 39 bases are in frame from base 1. V has 3 bases trimmed and J has 13 bases trimmed; junction bases matching no gene number 6. The rearranged segments are TRBV28 and TRBJ1-6; a stretch of 7 junction bases matches TRBD1. The receptor comes from a human donor who had recovered from COVID-19. The sequenced sample was CD4+ T cells from blood, cultured in vitro. Here is the DNA: TGTGCCAGCAGTTTCCAGACAGGGCGGCCCCTCCACTTT. This is translated as CASSFQTGRPLHF.